Sequencing of this T cell receptor beta chain was carried out in a study of tumor-infiltrating lymphocytes in primary liver carcinoma (dated by TCRdb to about 2017). Regarding the research as a whole: Surgical resection was performed in China between late 2015 and March 2016 on about 5 patients with histopathologically diagnosed primary liver carcinoma. A total of about 35 specimens from 5 patients, comprising some 25 tumor regions, 5 adjacent noncancerous liver tissues and 5 peripheral blood samples, were covered by TCRbeta repertoire sequencing. TCRbeta repertoire sequencing, expression microarrays and whole-exome sequencing were combined in the study across five regions of each liver tumor, with adjacent normal tissue and blood also included. The five patients, three men and two women aged 30 to 69 years, had hepatocellular carcinoma (four) or combined HCC and intrahepatic cholangiocarcinoma (one). Repertoires from technical replicates were highly reproducible, with mean shared-clone rates about 0.91 and correlation coefficients above 0.98. The five patients had tumors of stage T1-T3 N0M0, with maximum diameters ranging from about 4.2 to 11 cm. Samples yielded roughly 3.5 to 7.13 million productive TCRbeta reads; read depth did not differ significantly between tissue types. Points the paper makes about the study in general: Because only the TCR beta chain was sequenced and unpaired alpha chains were not captured, true repertoire diversity is likely underestimated. Comparison of CD4+ and CD8+ T cell repertoires was precluded by the use of bulk unsorted samples. The study included only 4 to 6 patients, and the authors note findings should be validated in a larger study. The top 250 clones accounted for a significantly greater share of the repertoire in tumors than in blood (p = 0.039). Repertoire overlap was found to be higher between tumor regions (mean roughly 35%) than between tumor-adjacent (approximately 17%) or tumor-blood (about 14%) pairs, consistent with antigen-driven expansion.

TRIzol reagent was used to extract blood RNA from unsorted whole blood, while the DNeasy Blood & Tissue kit provided the germline DNA. At the time of sampling, the patients were treatment-naive and had chronic HBV infection. Roughly 4 milliliters of peripheral blood were collected into K2EDTA tubes before surgery. A constant-region primer and ProtoScript II reverse transcriptase were used to reverse-transcribe TCRbeta-specific cDNA from around 530 ng total RNA. The TCRbeta libraries were prepared through three rounds of nested multiplex PCR following a slightly modified ARM-PCR procedure. Multiplex TRBV1-TRBV30 forward primers and a Cbeta reverse primer were used in the first two PCR rounds, each of which was run for roughly 10 cycles. Sample barcodes and Illumina adapters were attached in a final 25-cycle PCR using Deep VentR polymerase. Amplicons of 200-500 bp were gel-purified with a QIAquick gel extraction kit before sequencing. TCRbeta amplicons were sequenced on an Illumina HiSeq 2500 with 250-bp paired-end reads. Turning to the authors' computational methods: Quality trimming of reads was performed with Trimmomatic v0.33, and paired reads were merged with FLASH v1.2.11 so that full CDR3 sequences could be recovered. MiGEC v1.2.1b assigned V, D and J germline segments to the rearranged TCRbeta sequences. VDJtools v1.0.0 computed clonotype statistics and Shannon-Wiener diversity indices. Except for diversity analysis, only each sample's 250 most abundant clonotypes were used in subsequent analyses to reduce sampling bias. The public sequencing data were trimmed at Q25 with fastp and processed into clonotypes with MiXCR by TCRdb, which kept only in-frame beta chains. For every CDR3 protein sequence, its rows merge into one entry that carries the most common genes and DNA. The V and J calls and clone size come from TCRdb's table, not from the authors' own analysis. This sample holds 200,000 or so distinct CDR3 sequences; roughly two thirds were observed only once. The ten biggest clones cover around 7.1% of the sample.

As regards this clonotype: This clone's antigen is unknown. Per-base qualities were not stored, and no clone one base away is much larger.

The junction shows trimming of 4 bases on V and 7 bases on J, plus 11 bases between the germline ends. CDR1 and CDR2 are read off the germline V gene as SQVTM and ANQGSEA. The CDR3 starts with the cysteine, ends with the phenylalanine, and has 12 residues. CDR3 DNA is the only sequence kept; it has 36 bases, read in frame from the first base. The source of this sequence is a woman aged 60-75 years with primary liver carcinoma and hepatitis B virus infection. Sequencing was performed on peripheral blood. Recombination linked TRBV29-1 to TRBJ1-5, with a tentative D gene TRBD1 over 5 matching bases. The CDR3 corresponds to CSVGGAGQPQHF. The DNA sequence is given as TGCAGCGTTGGCGGGGCGGGGCAGCCCCAGCATTTT.